This TCR beta chain was identified during a study of T cell repertoires in cytomegalovirus infection. Study in general: Based on public TCR beta signatures, there were indications of CMV infection and of a matching HLA type.

Study results and limitations: Identification of carriers of CMV plus the relevant HLA was performed using cumulative public TCR beta family frequency. HLA-C-restricted CMV clonotypes gave the most frequent clonotype in two of eight donors.

TCRdb processed the reads anew with MiXCR; each CDR3 protein has one entry. The table includes approximately 630,000 distinct CDR3 sequences, about 24% detected once. Germline V gives CDR1 SGHVS, CDR2 FQNEAQ. With V trimmed by 1 base and J by 6 bases, 5 bases remained unmatched. CDR3 length: 15 residues. The table lists this clonotype with many counts. What it binds is unknown. The sequencing sample was made of CD8+ T cells from PBMCs. This sequence originates from a human donor in good health (CMV status not recorded). Some clones in this sample may be carry-over from other donors' samples. The rearrangement joins TRBV7-8 to TRBJ2-3; 9 nucleotides agree with TRBD1. DNA for the CDR3: TGTGCCAGCAGCTTAGTATCCGGGACAGGGGATACGCAGTATTTT. Its protein product is CASSLVSGTGDTQYF.